The 26 T cell receptor beta chains presented below share a single source sample, sequenced in a study of cytotoxic CD8 clonotypes in ibrutinib-treated CLL. Using immunoSEQ multiplex PCR, the repertoire was profiled, and TCRdb retains in-frame clones only, with some absent. The table has more than 85,000 clones, more than 70% seen once; the top ten hold about 22%. Sample: PBMCs, taken after 24 months of ibrutinib treatment. The source is a human donor with chronic lymphocytic leukemia.

The V call is TRBV2, the J call TRBJ2-5, with a weak D call TRBD1 (6 bases). The germline V gene has CDR1 SNHLY and CDR2 FYNNEI. The CDR3 contains 15 residues. Trimming left V 2 bases short and J 5 bases short, with 15 bases between. The CDR3 region is CASSEMGARGETQYF. The CDR3 DNA reads as TGTGCCAGCAGTGAAATGGGGGCGCGAGGGGAGACCCAGTACTTC.

The count of this clone is one. V gene TRBV28 combines with J gene TRBJ1-5; no clear D gene. The ends were cut back, 1 base at V and 4 bases at J, with 8 bases in the middle. The CDR3 totals 14 residues. Germline V gene data show CDR1 as MDHEN and CDR2 as SYDVKM. The CDR3 sequence: CASSLFRRNQPQHF. CDR3 sequence (DNA): TGTGCCAGCAGTTTATTCCGACGGAATCAGCCCCAGCATTTT.

The J gene is TRBJ2-3, the V gene TRBV19; tentatively, D is TRBD2 (6 bases). V shed 4 bases and J shed 5 bases, with 13 bases lying between them. Germline CDR1 and CDR2: LNHDA and SQIVND (reference sequence). The CDR3 runs to 14 residues. CDR3 protein: CASSTGEAGDTQYF. The DNA of the CDR3 is TGTGCCAGTAGTACGGGGGAGGCGGGAGATACGCAGTATTTT.

V is TRBV19 and J is TRBJ1-1; 8 nucleotides agree with TRBD1. Germline V lookup: CDR1 LNHDA, CDR2 SQIVND (reference sequence). The CDR3 loop spans 17 amino acids. Unmatched junction bases numbered 12, after V lost 6 bases and J lost 0 bases. The CDR3 protein is CASRGTGLTGMNTEAFF. The CDR3 DNA is TGTGCCAGTAGAGGGACAGGACTAACGGGAATGAACACTGAAGCTTTCTTT.

This clone was detected only a few times. Other DNA sequences in the sample encode the same CDR3. The chain is built from TRBV18 and TRBJ1-1; D remains ambiguous. Germline V CDR1 and CDR2: KGHSH, LQKENI. Trimming took 3 bases from V and 0 from J, leaving 8 bases between them. The CDR3 is made up of 14 amino acids. The CDR3 loop is CASSPGLMNTEAFF. CDR3 DNA sequence: TGTGCCAGCTCACCGGGCTTAATGAACACTGAAGCTTTCTTT.

This chain links TRBV19 with TRBJ2-7, with D possibly called TRBD1 or TRBD2 (6 bases each). Between the trimmed V and J ends, which lost 4 bases and 4 bases, there was a span of 17 bases. CDR3 size: 15 residues. The germline CDR1 and CDR2 sequences are LNHDA and SQIVND (reference sequence). The CDR3 here is CASSNPLGGRYEQYF. CDR3 sequence (DNA): TGTGCCAGTAGTAACCCCCTAGGGGGGAGGTACGAGCAGTACTTC.

CDR3 sequence: CASSLAGGRKYF. In nucleotides, the CDR3 is TGTGCCAGCAGTCTCGCGGGGGGCCGTAAGTATTTT. This sequence joins TRBV6-6 and TRBJ2-3, with 8 bases fitting TRBD2. The V gene's germline CDR1 is MNHNY and CDR2 SVGAGI (reference sequence). This CDR3 spans 12 amino acids. After removal of 5 bases from V and 13 bases from J, the junction contained 8 bases not matched to a gene.

The gene calls are TRBV6-1 and TRBJ1-4, with unresolved D. Per the germline V gene, CDR1 is MNHNS and CDR2 is SASEGT. V lost 4 bases and J lost 8, with 8 bases in between. There are 12 residues in the CDR3. The CDR3 spells CASSAQAEKLFF. In DNA, the CDR3 is TGTGCCAGCAGTGCGCAGGCGGAAAAACTGTTTTTT.

The chain is built from TRBV21-1 and TRBJ1-1. TRBV21-1 is a pseudogene locus. This CDR3 is built from 14 residues. In DNA form, the CDR3 reads TGTGCCAGCAGCAAAGCAAAGGGTATCACTGAAGCTTTCTTT. Its protein product is CASSKAKGITEAFF.

V gene TRBV19 combines with J gene TRBJ2-2; 8 nucleotides align to TRBD2. Trimming took 5 bases from V and 1 from J; bases not matched to a gene: 9. The CDR3 is 17 residues long. Per the germline V gene, CDR1 is LNHDA and CDR2 is SQIVND (reference sequence). The CDR3 coding sequence is TGTGCCAGTAGTGCCTTTTTTAGCGGGATGAACACCGGGGAGCTGTTTTTT. This gives the protein CASSAFFSGMNTGELFF.

This clone was picked up one time. V and J are TRBV27 and TRBJ2-5; 15 bases align to TRBD2. The CDR3 sequence is 15 residues long. The germline V gene has CDR1 MNHEY and CDR2 SMNVEV (reference sequence). With V trimmed by 4 bases and J by 4 bases, 1 base remained unmatched. The chain's CDR3 is CASSWGLAGGETQYF. CDR3 sequence (DNA): TGTGCCAGCAGTTGGGGACTAGCGGGAGGAGAGACCCAGTACTTC.

This clone occurred many times. The chain employs TRBV11-2 and TRBJ1-5, with 10 positions matching TRBD1. The germline V gene encodes CDR1 SGHAT and CDR2 FQNNGV. V was pared by 5 bases and J by 7 bases, with 8 bases of the junction left unmatched. The CDR3 totals 15 residues. CDR3 bases: TGTGCCAGCAGCGCGGGACAGGGGCTTTGGCAGCCCCAGCATTTT. Translation: CASSAGQGLWQPQHF.

This sequence joins TRBV5-1 and TRBJ1-6; D call uncertain. The length of the CDR3 is 15 residues. Germline CDR1 SGHRS, CDR2 YFSETQ. Trimming took off 1 base at V and 6 bases at J, with 11 bases between the two ends. CDR3 sequence: CASSLRQVRNSPLHF. The CDR3 DNA reads TGCGCCAGCAGCTTGCGTCAGGTTCGTAATTCACCCCTCCACTTT. The complete variable domain, with remaining parts taken from reference TRBV5-1 and TRBJ1-6, reads KAGVTQTPRYLIKTRGQQVTLSCSPISGHRSVSWYQQTPGQGLQFLFEYFSETQRNKGNFPGRFSGRQFSNSRSEMNVSTLELGDSALYLCASSLRQVRNSPLHFGNGTRLTVT.

This clone turned up a few times. The chain combines TRBV4-1 with TRBJ2-3, with D perhaps matching TRBD2 (5 bases). The V and J ends lost 6 bases and 4 bases respectively, with 11 bases between them. The CDR3 sequence is 13 residues long. Germline V gene data show CDR1 as MGHRA and CDR2 as YSYEKL. This chain's CDR3 is CASRTTPADTQYF. In nucleotides, the CDR3 is TGCGCCAGCAGGACTACTCCCGCAGATACGCAGTATTTT.

V usage is TRBV9 and J usage is TRBJ2-3, with D unclear. The CDR3 consists of 15 residues. Trimming took off 2 bases at V and 6 bases at J, with 16 bases between the two ends. Germline V gene lookup returns CDR1 SGDLS and CDR2 YYNGEE. The CDR3 DNA reads as TGTGCCAGCAGCGTGACGGTCCTACCGGCGGATACGCAGTATTTT. Its translation: CASSVTVLPADTQYF. Full variable domain (remainder filled in from reference TRBV9 and TRBJ2-3): DSGVTQTPKHLITATGQRVTLRCSPRSGDLSVYWYQQSLDQGLQFLIQYYNGEERAKGNILERFSAQQFPDLHSELNLSSLELGDSALYFCASSVTVLPADTQYFGPGTRLTVL.

This clone was seen a handful of times. V and J are TRBV19 and TRBJ1-5; D is undetermined. This CDR3 contains 14 residues. The V gene's germline CDR1 is LNHDA and CDR2 SQIVND (reference sequence). V dropped 4 bases and J dropped 6 bases, with 13 bases sitting between them. The CDR3 DNA follows: TGTGCCAGTAGTAAACGAGAGTTGAGTCAGCCCCAGCATTTT. This encodes CASSKRELSQPQHF.

The genes are TRBV6-4 and TRBJ1-1; D not certain. Trimming took off 5 bases at V and 0 bases at J, with 7 bases between the two ends. Germline assignment: CDR1 MRHNA and CDR2 SNTAGT. The CDR3 consists of 13 residues. CDR3 sequence: CASSTTLNTEAFF. The CDR3 region has the DNA TGTGCCAGCAGTACAACCCTGAACACTGAAGCTTTCTTT.

The J gene is TRBJ2-3, the V gene TRBV11-2; 7 nucleotides align to TRBD2. Germline CDR1 is SGHAT and CDR2 is FQNNGV. V shed 2 bases, J shed 2 bases, and the junction held 4 bases outside the gene matches. The CDR3 extends over 15 amino acids. The DNA for the CDR3 is TGTGCCAGCAGCTTAAACGGGAGGAACACAGATACGCAGTATTTT. Protein: CASSLNGRNTDTQYF.

The chain is built from TRBV7-2 and TRBJ1-4; 7 bases match TRBD1. Germline V gives CDR1 SGHTA, CDR2 FQGNSA. V lost 4 bases, J lost 8 bases, and 10 bases stayed unmatched. This CDR3 is 15 amino acids long. CDR3 sequence (DNA): TGTGCCAGCAGCTCCTACAGGGGTCGGGAGGAAAAACTGTTTTTT. The encoded protein is CASSSYRGREEKLFF. Full variable domain (missing parts from reference TRBV7-2 and TRBJ1-4): GAGVSQSPSNKVTEKGKDVELRCDPISGHTALYWYRQSLGQGLEFLIYFQGNSAPDKSGLPSDRFSAERTGGSVSTLTIQRTQQEDSAVYLCASSSYRGREEKLFFGSGTQLSVL.

The J gene is TRBJ1-6, the V gene TRBV27, with D maybe TRBD1 (6 bases). Germline V gives CDR1 MNHEY, CDR2 SMNVEV (reference sequence). Trimming stripped 7 bases from V and 0 bases from J, with 19 bases between. This CDR3 has 18 residues. The CDR3 DNA reads TGTGCCAGCACAAGGGGGAGAGGGGCCAGCTCCTATAATTCACCCCTCCACTTT. Amino acids: CASTRGRGASSYNSPLHF.

The CDR3 is CASRQSRAPNYGYTF. For the CDR3, the DNA is TGTGCCAGCAGGCAATCAAGGGCCCCTAACTATGGCTACACCTTC. The chain is built from TRBV6-5 and TRBJ1-2; D uncertain. This CDR3 has 15 amino acids. The germline CDR1 and CDR2 sequences are MNHEY and SVGAGI. The V and J ends lost 6 bases and 0 bases respectively, with 14 bases between them.

This clone was seen a few times. The chain uses TRBV28 and TRBJ2-7, with 10 bases lining up with TRBD1. The CDR3 contains 15 residues. Per germline, CDR1 MDHEN and CDR2 SYDVKM. Unmatched junction bases numbered 11, after V lost 8 bases and J lost 4 bases. The CDR3 region is CASQRPGQGWYEQYF. The CDR3, as DNA: TGTGCCAGCCAAAGACCGGGACAGGGGTGGTACGAGCAGTACTTC.

This clone was seen a single time. This sequence joins TRBV20-1 and TRBJ2-3, with TRBD2 as a possible D gene (5 bases). Trimming stripped 6 bases from V and 6 bases from J, with 7 bases between. Germline-derived CDR1 and CDR2 are DFQATT and SNEGSKA (reference sequence). This CDR3 comprises 10 residues. The CDR3 coding sequence is TGCAGTGCGAGGAGGGATACGCAGTATTTT. Protein product: CSARRDTQYF.

This chain uses TRBV6-4 with TRBJ2-2; 8 nucleotides agree with TRBD1. Per the germline V gene, CDR1 is MRHNA and CDR2 is SNTAGT. CDR3 size: 14 residues. The J segment lost 6 bases and the V segment lost 4 bases, leaving 4 bases of the junction unmatched. Written as DNA, the CDR3 is TGTGCCAGCAGTGCCGACAGGGGTGCCGGGGAGCTGTTTTTT. Amino acid sequence: CASSADRGAGELFF.

The rearrangement joins TRBV4-3 to TRBJ2-1, with TRBD2 matching over 16 bases. CDR1 is LGHNA and CDR2 is YSLEER in the germline V gene. This CDR3 spans 17 amino acids. V lost 2 bases, J lost 4 bases, and 2 bases stayed unmatched. The CDR3 DNA sequence: TGCGCCAGCAGCCAATCGGGACTAGCGGGGGGGTACAATGAGCAGTTCTTC. Amino acid sequence: CASSQSGLAGGYNEQFF.

This clone showed up many times. The V and J genes are TRBV10-1 and TRBJ2-7; 11 nucleotides match TRBD2. V trimming: 6 bases; J trimming: 5 bases; junction bases outside the gene matches: 9. The CDR3 length is 15 residues. Germline V gene lookup returns CDR1 WNHNN and CDR2 SYGVQD (reference sequence). CDR3 amino acids: CASRDSGRAGNEQYF. CDR3 in DNA: TGCGCCAGCAGGGATAGCGGGAGGGCCGGTAACGAGCAGTACTTC.